Presented here are 27 T cell receptor beta chains from one specimen sequenced in a study of T cell responses to AZD1222 COVID-19 vaccine. Sequencing was performed with immunoSEQ multiplex PCR; in TCRdb, only in-frame clones are kept and a portion is missing. Altogether 150,000 to 200,000 clones are present, over 70% being singletons, with the ten largest covering about 2.5%. Sequences were derived from peripheral blood, sampled on day 0 of MenACWY control vaccination. The receptors here all came from an adult in good health.

The V and J genes are TRBV7-9 and TRBJ1-5; the D is unclear. The germline V and J ends were trimmed by 5 bases and 0 bases, with 5 bases remaining between them. The CDR3 spans 13 residues. Germline-derived CDR1 and CDR2 are SEHNR and FQNEAQ (reference sequence). CDR3: CASSDYSNQPQHF. The DNA for the CDR3 is TGTGCCAGCAGCGACTATAGCAATCAGCCCCAGCATTTT.

The rearrangement links TRBV6-4 to TRBJ1-2; no definite D call. CDR1 and CDR2 (germline): MRHNA, SNTAGT. CDR3 length equals 14 residues. Between the trimmed V and J ends, which lost 6 bases and 2 bases, there was a span of 13 bases. CDR3 DNA sequence: TGTGCCAGCAGCTTGCCCGGAGGCAACTATGGCTACACCTTC. Translation: CASSLPGGNYGYTF.

CDR3 bases: TGTGCCAGCAGTGAAGCGGCAGAGGGTGCAGATACGCAGTATTTT. It codes for CASSEAAEGADTQYF. The genes are TRBV27 and TRBJ2-3, with D perhaps TRBD2 (5 bases). Deletions cut 5 bases from V and 4 bases from J, with 16 bases between. The CDR3 contains 15 residues. Germline lookup yields CDR1 MNHEY and CDR2 SMNVEV (reference sequence).

V is TRBV5-1 and J is TRBJ2-2; a possible D gene is TRBD2 (6 bases). Per the germline V gene, CDR1 is SGHRS and CDR2 is YFSETQ. Trimming took off 0 bases at V and 1 base at J, with 10 bases between the two ends. The CDR3 has 16 amino acids. CDR3 region: CASSLVLAGNTGELFF. CDR3 coding DNA: TGCGCCAGCAGCTTGGTACTAGCTGGGAACACCGGGGAGCTGTTTTTT.

This chain joins TRBV19 and TRBJ1-5; perhaps TRBD1 as D (6 bases). The CDR3 length is 16 residues. Germline loops: CDR1 LNHDA, CDR2 SQIVND (reference sequence). With 0 bases removed from V and 3 bases from J, the gap between germline ends came to 12 bases. CDR3 in amino acids: CASSIDQGGANQPQHF. The DNA of the CDR3 is TGTGCCAGTAGTATAGATCAAGGGGGGGCCAATCAGCCCCAGCATTTT.

The V and J genes are TRBV29-1 and TRBJ1-2; D gene unclear. V lost 0 bases, J lost 6 bases, and 14 bases lay in between. Germline lookup yields CDR1 SQVTM and CDR2 ANQGSEA. The CDR3 runs 14 residues. This CDR3 is CSVEDRRGAHGYTF. In DNA, the CDR3 is TGCAGCGTTGAAGATCGTCGCGGAGCCCATGGCTACACCTTC.

The chain uses TRBV30 and TRBJ1-1, with D tentatively TRBD1 (5 bases). Trimming removed 4 bases at V and 4 bases at J, with 16 bases between. Germline V gene data show CDR1 as GTSNPN and CDR2 as SVGIG (reference sequence). The CDR3 contains 14 residues. The CDR3 sequence is CAWNAQGVVTEAFF. DNA for the CDR3: TGTGCCTGGAACGCTCAGGGAGTCGTCACTGAAGCTTTCTTT.

The rearrangement links TRBV19 to TRBJ2-1, with 10 positions matching TRBD1. The CDR3 is 15 amino acids. Trimming removed 4 bases from V and 4 bases from J; junction bases left unmatched: 4. The germline V gene encodes CDR1 LNHDA and CDR2 SQIVND (reference sequence). In nucleotides, the CDR3 is TGTGCCAGTAGTAGGCCGGGACAGGGGTACAATGAGCAGTTCTTC. This translates into CASSRPGQGYNEQFF.

CDR3: CASTIAGEDEQYF. CDR3 in DNA: TGCGCCAGTACGATAGCGGGAGAGGACGAGCAGTACTTC. The gene calls are TRBV5-1 and TRBJ2-7, with 9 bases aligning to TRBD2. Germline V lookup: CDR1 SGHRS, CDR2 YFSETQ. The CDR3 has 13 residues. J lost 5 bases, V lost 8 bases, and 8 bases had no gene match.

The J gene is TRBJ2-2, the V gene TRBV27; 10 bases match TRBD1. With V trimmed by 6 bases and J by 8 bases, 6 bases remained unmatched. The CDR3 consists of 14 residues. CDR1 and CDR2 (germline): MNHEY, SMNVEV (reference sequence). The DNA for the CDR3 is TGTGCCAGCAGGGCCGGGACAGGGGTGGGGGAGCTGTTTTTT. The encoded protein is CASRAGTGVGELFF.

V gene TRBV29-1 combines with J gene TRBJ2-7, with D possibly being TRBD2 (7 bases). In germline, CDR1 is SQVTM, CDR2 ANQGSEA. The V and J ends lost 0 bases and 3 bases respectively, with 12 bases between them. The CDR3 consists of 14 residues. CDR3 sequence reads: CSVEEGGAGYEQYF. Written as DNA, the CDR3 is TGCAGCGTTGAAGAAGGGGGGGCTGGCTACGAGCAGTACTTC.

The V and J genes are TRBV2 and TRBJ2-7; the D is unclear. V gave up 5 bases and J gave up 0 bases, with 11 bases separating them. This CDR3 spans 14 amino acids. CDR1 is SNHLY, CDR2 FYNNEI, per germline. CDR3 amino acids: CASSLDTYSYEQYF. The CDR3 region has the DNA TGTGCCAGCAGTCTTGACACATACTCCTACGAGCAGTACTTC.

This chain connects TRBV5-1 to TRBJ2-5; perhaps D is TRBD1 or TRBD2 (5 bases each). Germline V gives CDR1 SGHRS, CDR2 YFSETQ. The CDR3 has 15 residues. V was clipped by 1 base and J by 3 bases, with 13 bases between them. This CDR3 is CASSLNYGAEETQYF. CDR3 DNA sequence: TGCGCCAGCAGCTTGAACTACGGGGCCGAAGAGACCCAGTACTTC.

This clone was seen a handful of times. CDR3 protein: CASSPGGTGHEQYF. As DNA, the CDR3 is TGTGCCAGCAGTCCGGGGGGGACAGGGCACGAGCAGTACTTC. The chain couples TRBV27 to TRBJ2-7; possibly TRBD1 for D (9 bases). This CDR3 comprises 14 residues. Trimming took off 5 bases at V and 5 bases at J, with 16 bases between the two ends. The V gene's germline CDR1 is MNHEY and CDR2 SMNVEV (reference sequence).

The gene calls are TRBV3-1 (or the pseudogene TRBV3-2) and TRBJ2-1, with 10 nucleotides matching TRBD1. The CDR3 consists of 16 residues. Germline loops: CDR1 LGHDT, CDR2 YNNKEL (reference sequence). Unmatched junction bases numbered 11, after V lost 3 bases and J lost 9 bases. CDR3 DNA: TGTGCCAGCAGCCAGCGAACTTCGGGACAGGGGATTGAGCAGTTCTTC. It encodes CASSQRTSGQGIEQFF.

The chain carries TRBV29-1 and TRBJ2-1; 8 nucleotides align to TRBD2. V lost 4 bases, J lost 6 bases, and 2 bases stayed unmatched. Germline V gene data show CDR1 as SQVTM and CDR2 as ANQGSEA. CDR3 length: 12 amino acids. For the CDR3, the DNA is TGCAGCGTTGTTCGGGGGGGCAATGAGCAGTTCTTC. As protein: CSVVRGGNEQFF.

The genes are TRBV28 and TRBJ1-3; the D gene is possibly TRBD1 (6 bases). Germline V gene sequence: CDR1 MDHEN, CDR2 SYDVKM. V gave up 3 bases and J gave up 4 bases, with 19 bases separating them. The CDR3 is 17 residues long. The CDR3, as DNA: TGTGCCAGCAGTTTGATGGTCTGGGGGGGCGAGGGAAACACCATATATTTT. Translated: CASSLMVWGGEGNTIYF.

The J gene is TRBJ1-5, the V gene TRBV19; no clear D. The CDR3 covers 16 residues. Germline CDR1 LNHDA, CDR2 SQIVND (reference sequence). Trimming shortened V by 6 bases and J by 6 bases, and 21 bases separated the two germline ends. This CDR3 is CASSDAGKWDTQPQHF. Written as DNA, the CDR3 is TGTGCCAGTAGCGATGCGGGGAAATGGGATACTCAGCCCCAGCATTTT.

The chain recombines TRBV5-4 with TRBJ2-1, with TRBD1 matching 9 bases. In germline, CDR1 is SGHNT, CDR2 YYREEE (reference sequence). This CDR3 has 15 amino acids. Trimming at V came to 0 bases and at J to 6 bases, leaving 4 bases not matched to a gene. The CDR3 DNA is TGTGCCAGCAGCTTGGCAACAGGGGGCGGCAATGAGCAGTTCTTC. Residues: CASSLATGGGNEQFF.

The chain links TRBV11-2 to TRBJ2-7; 8 positions match TRBD1. Germline loops: CDR1 SGHAT, CDR2 FQNNGV. The length of the CDR3 is 15 residues. V dropped 4 bases and J dropped 1; count of bases not matched to a gene: 6. CDR3 in amino acids: CASSYLRDRSYEQYF. Here the CDR3 DNA reads TGTGCCAGCAGCTACTTAAGGGACAGGTCCTACGAGCAGTACTTC. Full variable domain (rest looked up from reference TRBV11-2 and TRBJ2-7): EAGVAQSPRYKIIEKRQSVAFWCNPISGHATLYWYQQILGQGPKLLIQFQNNGVVDDSQLPKDRFSAERLKGVDSTLKIQPAKLEDSAVYLCASSYLRDRSYEQYFGPGTRLTVT.

The chain is built from TRBV18 and TRBJ2-7; no definite D call. Germline V gives CDR1 KGHSH, CDR2 LQKENI. The CDR3 length is 14 residues. The germline V and J ends were trimmed by 0 bases and 0 bases, with 6 bases remaining between them. DNA of the CDR3: TGTGCCAGCTCACCACCAGGTAGCTCCTACGAGCAGTACTTC. Protein product: CASSPPGSSYEQYF.

Worth noting for this clone: The same CDR3 also results from other DNA sequences found in this sample. V usage is TRBV18 and J usage is TRBJ1-5; D call uncertain. This CDR3 is built from 13 residues. Trimming pared 2 bases from V and 4 bases from J, leaving 6 bases between. CDR1 and CDR2 from the germline V gene are KGHSH and LQKENI. The CDR3 region has the DNA TGTGCCAGCTCACCAGGAGCGAATCAGCCCCAGCATTTT. Translation gives CASSPGANQPQHF.

This clone has only one observation. This chain joins TRBV7-8 and TRBJ1-5; 7 bases align to TRBD1. V was clipped by 1 base and J by 6 bases; unmatched bases: 0. CDR1 and CDR2 (germline): SGHVS, FQNEAQ. This CDR3 contains 13 residues. The CDR3 spells CASSLDRGQPQHF. The CDR3 coding sequence is TGTGCCAGCAGCTTAGACAGGGGTCAGCCCCAGCATTTT.

The chain carries TRBV24-1 and TRBJ2-3, with 10 positions matching TRBD2. This CDR3 has 14 residues. The junction had 1 base not matched to a gene; V was cut back by 4 bases and J by 4 bases. Germline assignment: CDR1 KGHDR and CDR2 SFDVKD. The DNA of the CDR3 is TGTGCCACCAGTGAGGGGACTAGCGCAGATACGCAGTATTTT. This sequence encodes CATSEGTSADTQYF.

The V call is TRBV6-2 or TRBV6-3, the J call TRBJ2-7; D is possibly TRBD1 or TRBD2 (5 bases each). Germline CDR1 MNHEY, CDR2 SVGEGT. The CDR3 has 14 amino acids. V was pared by 2 bases and J by 4 bases, with 12 bases between. The CDR3 region is CASSYVAGTYEQYF. Here the CDR3 DNA reads TGTGCCAGCAGTTACGTAGCAGGGACGTACGAGCAGTACTTC.

The rearrangement joins TRBV2 to TRBJ2-6, with 8 bases that match TRBD2. Trimming took 4 bases from V and 0 from J; bases not matched to a gene: 2. This CDR3 region has 16 residues. The germline V gene encodes CDR1 SNHLY and CDR2 FYNNEI. The CDR3 DNA reads as TGTGCCAGCAGTGTAGCGGGACTCTCTGGGGCCAACGTCCTGACTTTC. This gives the protein CASSVAGLSGANVLTF.

V gene TRBV27 combines with J gene TRBJ1-4, with 9 bases aligning to TRBD1. The CDR3 contains 18 residues. CDR1 is MNHEY, CDR2 SMNVEV, per germline (reference sequence). The V segment lost 0 bases and the J segment 5 bases; nucleotides outside the gene matches: 10. The chain's CDR3 is CASSLSFDWTGENEKLFF. CDR3 sequence (DNA): TGTGCCAGCAGTTTATCCTTCGACTGGACAGGGGAAAATGAAAAACTGTTTTTT. Filled out from reference TRBV27 and TRBJ1-4, the complete variable domain reads EAQVTQNPRYLITVTGKKLTVTCSQNMNHEYMSWYRQDPGLGLRQIYYSMNVEVTDKGDVPEGYKVSRKEKRNFPLILESPSPNQTSLYFCASSLSFDWTGENEKLFFGSGTQLSVL.